The 10 T cell receptor beta chains in this list originate from one sample, sequenced in a study of PD-1 blockade in classical Hodgkin lymphoma. Profiled with immunoSEQ multiplex PCR; TCRdb holds only in-frame clones, not every one. This sample has some 43,000 clones, with roughly nine tenths found just once. All the patients suffered relapse after autologous stem cell transplantation, and brentuximab vedotin exposure differed. The sample in question was peripheral blood mononuclear cells (PBMCs), obtained before the second cycle of nivolumab. These receptors all come from a human donor with classical Hodgkin lymphoma.

The chain combines TRBV2 with TRBJ1-2; 9 bases are shared with TRBD1. Germline V gene lookup returns CDR1 SNHLY and CDR2 FYNNEI. The J segment lost 7 bases and the V segment lost 6 bases, leaving 6 bases of the junction unmatched. CDR3 length: 13 residues. The CDR3 loop is CASREQGAGGYTF. The CDR3 DNA reads TGTGCCAGCAGGGAACAGGGGGCGGGTGGCTACACCTTC. Combining the CDR3 with reference TRBV2 and TRBJ1-2 gives the whole variable domain EPEVTQTPSHQVTQMGQEVILRCVPISNHLYFYWYRQILGQKVEFLVSFYNNEISEKSEIFDDQFSVERPDGSNFTLKIRSTKLEDSAMYFCASREQGAGGYTFGSGTRLTVV.

The chain recombines TRBV11-3 with TRBJ1-1; 7 bases map to TRBD1. The junction had 7 bases not matched to a gene; V was cut back by 5 bases and J by 1 base. CDR1 is SGHNT and CDR2 is YENEEA in the germline V gene. The CDR3 loop spans 15 amino acids. CDR3 in amino acids: CASSDSGQTNTEAFF. CDR3 sequence (DNA): TGTGCCAGCAGCGACTCGGGACAGACGAACACTGAAGCTTTCTTT.

The chain is built from TRBV19 and TRBJ2-5; D not certain. Germline values: CDR1 LNHDA, CDR2 SQIVND (reference sequence). V dropped 6 bases and J dropped 7 bases, with 9 bases sitting between them. This CDR3 region has 11 residues. CDR3 loop: CASRESGTQYF. CDR3 in DNA: TGTGCCAGTAGGGAAAGTGGGACCCAGTACTTC.

The rearrangement links TRBV7-9 to TRBJ2-7, with 13 bases that match TRBD2. Germline V gene sequence: CDR1 SEHNR, CDR2 FQNEAQ (reference sequence). The CDR3 length is 16 residues. With V trimmed by 4 bases and J by 2 bases, 5 bases remained unmatched. The CDR3 coding sequence is TGTGCCAGCAGCTCCGGGACTAGCGGGGCGGCCTACGAGCAGTACTTC. Translating gives CASSSGTSGAAYEQYF.

The chain carries TRBV7-6 and TRBJ2-7, with a tentative D call TRBD1 (6 bases). The CDR3 sequence is 16 residues long. Trimming took 4 bases from V and 2 from J, leaving 18 bases between them. Germline assignment: CDR1 SGHVS and CDR2 FNYEAQ. CDR3 sequence reads: CASSSLPGAGAYEQYF. The CDR3 nucleotides read TGTGCCAGCAGCTCCCTCCCTGGGGCAGGGGCCTACGAGCAGTACTTC.

This clone was found a few times. This CDR3 reads CASSSMKAEETQYF. In DNA, the CDR3 is TGTGCCAGCAGCTCCATGAAGGCCGAAGAGACCCAGTACTTC. This sequence joins TRBV11-2 and TRBJ2-5; D uncertain. There are 14 residues in the CDR3. Trimming pared 4 bases from V and 3 bases from J, leaving 12 bases between. Germline-derived CDR1 and CDR2 are SGHAT and FQNNGV. Together with reference TRBV11-2 and TRBJ2-5, the CDR3 gives the full variable domain: EAGVAQSPRYKIIEKRQSVAFWCNPISGHATLYWYQQILGQGPKLLIQFQNNGVVDDSQLPKDRFSAERLKGVDSTLKIQPAKLEDSAVYLCASSSMKAEETQYFGPGTRLLVL.

The chain combines TRBV9 with TRBJ2-5; a weak D match, TRBD2 (6 bases). The CDR3 spans 14 residues. Germline lookup yields CDR1 SGDLS and CDR2 YYNGEE. V was pared by 4 bases and J by 1 base, with 11 bases between. The CDR3 reads CASSRGLPQETQYF. The CDR3 nucleotides read TGTGCCAGCAGCAGGGGACTCCCCCAAGAGACCCAGTACTTC.

The rearrangement links TRBV28 to TRBJ2-1, with 10 bases matching TRBD2. V lost 4 bases to trimming and J lost 2 bases; unmatched junction nucleotides: 2. This CDR3 is built from 15 residues. Germline CDR1 MDHEN, CDR2 SYDVKM. The CDR3 reads CASSSSGRAYNEQFF. In nucleotides, the CDR3 is TGTGCCAGCAGTTCCAGCGGGAGGGCCTACAATGAGCAGTTCTTC.

In its sample, this clone ranks as medium-sized (0.01 to 0.1%). The V call is TRBV15, the J call TRBJ2-3; 7 nucleotides align to TRBD1. Germline assignment: CDR1 LNHNV and CDR2 YYDKDF (reference sequence). The CDR3 covers 16 residues. Trimming cost V 4 bases and J 0 bases; bases outside gene matches: 7. DNA of the CDR3: TGTGCCACCAGCACCCGACAGGGATGGAGCACAGATACGCAGTATTTT. It yields the protein CATSTRQGWSTDTQYF.

This clone was found once. This sequence joins TRBV4-3 and TRBJ2-7, with TRBD1 matching 8 bases. Germline V gene data show CDR1 as LGHNA and CDR2 as YSLEER. This CDR3 has 15 residues. The J segment lost 3 bases and the V segment lost 1 base, leaving 5 bases of the junction unmatched. For the CDR3, the DNA is TGCGCCAGCAGCCAAGCAGGGGGCGGTGGCTACGAGCAGTACTTC. Its protein product is CASSQAGGGGYEQYF.